This entry is about one TCR beta chain. Its cognate antigen is unknown. This entry is derived from a study of cytomegalovirus exposure and HLA in healthy donors. On the study more broadly: A subsequent analysis reported that the roughly 130 validation repertoires were produced on the same platform that had also been used for the 666 first-cohort repertoires.

This table comes from immunoSEQ multiplex PCR, and its TCRdb copy is limited to in-frame clones, with some not included. The sample lists tens of thousands of clones; approximately 90% were seen once. This CDR3 is built from 16 residues. CDR1 LGHNA and CDR2 YSLEER come from the germline V gene. V was pared by 0 bases and J by 5 bases, with 8 bases of the junction left unmatched. Study conclusions and caveats: Investigators reported 150 to 200 TCR beta chains as tied to cytomegalovirus.

This rearrangement joins TRBV4-3 to TRBJ1-2; TRBD1 agrees at 8 bases. Sequencing was performed on PBMCs. The receptor was derived from a man between 18 and 35 years old in good health and CMV-seronegative. The CDR3 sequence is CASSQDLRQGAYGYTF. DNA for the CDR3: TGCGCCAGCAGCCAAGATCTCCGGCAGGGGGCTTATGGCTACACCTTC.